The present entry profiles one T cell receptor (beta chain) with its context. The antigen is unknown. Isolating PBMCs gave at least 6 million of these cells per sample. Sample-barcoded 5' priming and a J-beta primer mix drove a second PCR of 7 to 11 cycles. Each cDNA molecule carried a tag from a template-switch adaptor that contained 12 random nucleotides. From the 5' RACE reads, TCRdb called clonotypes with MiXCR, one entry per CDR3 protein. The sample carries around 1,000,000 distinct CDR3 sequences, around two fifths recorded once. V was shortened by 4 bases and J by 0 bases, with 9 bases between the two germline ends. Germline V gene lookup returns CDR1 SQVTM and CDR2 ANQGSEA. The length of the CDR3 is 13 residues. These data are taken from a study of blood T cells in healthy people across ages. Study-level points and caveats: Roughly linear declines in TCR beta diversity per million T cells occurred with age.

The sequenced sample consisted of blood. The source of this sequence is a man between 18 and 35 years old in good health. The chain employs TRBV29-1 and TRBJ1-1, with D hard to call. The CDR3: CSVVRPLNTEAFF. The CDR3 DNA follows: TGCAGCGTTGTCAGGCCTCTGAACACTGAAGCTTTCTTT. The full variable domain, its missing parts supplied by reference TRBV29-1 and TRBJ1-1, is SAVISQKPSRDICQRGTSLTIQCQVDSQVTMMFWYRQQPGQSLTLIATANQGSEATYESGFVIDKFPISRPNLTFSTLTVSNMSPEDSSIYLCSVVRPLNTEAFFGQGTRLTVV.